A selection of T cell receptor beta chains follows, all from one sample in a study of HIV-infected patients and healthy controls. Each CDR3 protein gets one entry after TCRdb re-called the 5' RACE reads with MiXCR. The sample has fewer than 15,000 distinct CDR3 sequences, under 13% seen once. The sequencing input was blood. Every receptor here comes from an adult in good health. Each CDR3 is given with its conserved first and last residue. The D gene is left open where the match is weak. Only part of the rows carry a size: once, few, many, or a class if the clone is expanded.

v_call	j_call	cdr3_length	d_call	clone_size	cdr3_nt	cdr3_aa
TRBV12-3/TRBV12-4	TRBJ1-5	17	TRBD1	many	TGTGCCAGCAGTACGGGACAGCAACCGTATAGCAATCAGCCCCAGCATTTT	CASSTGQQPYSNQPQHF
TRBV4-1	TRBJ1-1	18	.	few	TGCGCCAGCAGCCAACTTGCGGACACCTGGCCCCTGAACACTGAAGCTTTCTTT	CASSQLADTWPLNTEAFF
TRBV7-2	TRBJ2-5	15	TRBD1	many	TGTGCCAGCAGCTTAGAGGGACAGCCGCGGGAGACCCAGTACTTC	CASSLEGQPRETQYF
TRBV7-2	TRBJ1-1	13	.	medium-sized	TGTGCCAGCAGCTTGCCTGGGGTCGCTGAAGCTTTCTTT	CASSLPGVAEAFF
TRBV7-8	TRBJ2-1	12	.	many	TGTGCCAGCAGCGCTCGACTCAATGAGCAGTTCTTC	CASSARLNEQFF
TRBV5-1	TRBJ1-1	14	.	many	TGCGCCAGCGCTCTCGGACGGATGAACACTGAAGCTTTCTTT	CASALGRMNTEAFF
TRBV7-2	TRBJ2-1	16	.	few	TGTGCCAGCAGCTTAGACCGTTTGGTGGGGGGTTTGGAGCAGTTCTTC	CASSLDRLVGGLEQFF
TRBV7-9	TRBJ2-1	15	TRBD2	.	TGTGCCAGCAGCTTAGCGGGAGGGGTCTACAATGAGCAGTTCTTC	CASSLAGGVYNEQFF
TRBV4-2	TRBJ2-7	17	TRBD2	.	TGTGCCAGCAGCCAGGACTACATGGGAGCGGGAGTAAACGAGCAGTACTTC	CASSQDYMGAGVNEQYF
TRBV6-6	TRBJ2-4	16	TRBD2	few	TGTGCCAGCATTGAGGAAGCGGGAGAGGCCAAAAACATTCAGTACTTC	CASIEEAGEAKNIQYF
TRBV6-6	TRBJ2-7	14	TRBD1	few	TGTGCCAGCACTTTAAACAGGGGGAACTACGAGCAGTACTTC	CASTLNRGNYEQYF
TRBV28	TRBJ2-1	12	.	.	TGTGCCAGCAGTCACGGGATCTCCGGGCAGTTCTTC	CASSHGISGQFF
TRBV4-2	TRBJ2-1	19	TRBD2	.	TGTGCCAGCAGCCAAGATCGGGACCTAGCGGGCCTGGCCTACAATGAGCAGTTCTTC	CASSQDRDLAGLAYNEQFF
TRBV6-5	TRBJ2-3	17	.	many	TGTGCCAGCAGTTACCTCCGGACTGTCGCTAGCACAGATACGCAGTATTTT	CASSYLRTVASTDTQYF
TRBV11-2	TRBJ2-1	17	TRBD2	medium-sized	TGTGCCAGCAGCGGAGGACTAGCGGGAGTCCCCTACAATGAGCAGTTCTTC	CASSGGLAGVPYNEQFF
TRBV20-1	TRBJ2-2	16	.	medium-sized	TGCAGTGCTAGAGGGTCGCAGGGCCATAACACCGGGGAGCTGTTTTTT	CSARGSQGHNTGELFF
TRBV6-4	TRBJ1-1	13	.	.	TGTGCCAGCAGTGACGGGCCTTCCACTGAAGCTTTCTTT	CASSDGPSTEAFF
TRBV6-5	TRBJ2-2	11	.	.	TGTGCCAGCAGTTCTGTCGGGGAGCTGTTTTTT	CASSSVGELFF
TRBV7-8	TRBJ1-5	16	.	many	TGTGCCAGCAGCCCGAACCGCGACAGAAGCAATCAGCCCCAGCATTTT	CASSPNRDRSNQPQHF
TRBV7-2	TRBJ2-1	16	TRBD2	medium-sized	TGTGCTATCGAGGCGGGACTAGCGGGAGGACTCAATGAGCAGTTCTTC	CAIEAGLAGGLNEQFF
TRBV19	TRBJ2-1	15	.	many	TGTGCCAGTAGTATAGCTCATACCACCTACAATGAGCAGTTCTTC	CASSIAHTTYNEQFF
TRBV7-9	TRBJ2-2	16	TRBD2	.	TGTGCCAGCAGCTCCTGGGGCAGCGGGGCCACCGGGGAGCTGTTTTTT	CASSSWGSGATGELFF